This T cell receptor beta chain was captured by sequencing in a study of T cells in Graves' hyperthyroidism and ophthalmopathy. V gave up 8 bases and J gave up 4 bases, with 20 bases separating them. Germline V lookup: CDR1 SNHLY, CDR2 FYNNEI. The CDR3 sequence is 16 residues long. Amplification of TCR beta CDR3 regions used RNA as the template. A set of HTBI primers served as the primers for a first-round RT-PCR of the TCR CDR3. TCRdb fed the multiplex PCR reads into MiXCR, producing one record per CDR3 protein. The sample carries about 580,000 distinct CDR3 sequences, 14% recorded once. Sample: blood. The clonotype was recovered from a woman aged 25 to 45 with Graves' hyperthyroidism that later progressed to Graves' ophthalmopathy. The V gene is TRBV2, the J gene TRBJ2-2, with D unresolved. CDR3 coding DNA: TGTGCCAGCGGTCCCCACCAGGCGGAACGCACCGGGGAGCTGTTTTTT. Encoded protein: CASGPHQAERTGELFF.